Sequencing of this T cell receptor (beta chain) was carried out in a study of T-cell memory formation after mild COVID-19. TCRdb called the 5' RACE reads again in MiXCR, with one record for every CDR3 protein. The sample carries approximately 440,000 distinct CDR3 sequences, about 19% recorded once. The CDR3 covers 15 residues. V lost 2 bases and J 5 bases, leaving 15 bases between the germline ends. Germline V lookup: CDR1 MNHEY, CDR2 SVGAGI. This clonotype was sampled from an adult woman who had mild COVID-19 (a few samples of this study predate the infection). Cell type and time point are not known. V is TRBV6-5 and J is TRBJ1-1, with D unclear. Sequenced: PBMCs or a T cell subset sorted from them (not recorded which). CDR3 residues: CASSYGGRRGTEAFF. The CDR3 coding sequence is TGTGCCAGCAGTTACGGCGGCAGGAGAGGTACTGAAGCTTTCTTT.